One sample yielded the 14 T cell receptor beta chains listed below, sequenced in a study of T-cell memory formation after mild COVID-19. A single record per CDR3 protein comes from TCRdb applying MiXCR to the 5' RACE reads. The sample lists about half a million distinct CDR3 sequences, 15% to 20% occurring once. The specimen sequenced was PBMCs or a T cell subset sorted from them (not recorded which). The receptors were gathered from an adult woman who had mild COVID-19 (a few samples of this study predate the infection). Cell type and time point are not known.

The CDR3 nucleotides read TGTGCCAGCAGCCCTCGGAGCGGGAGACACGAGCAGTACTTC. Amino acid sequence: CASSPRSGRHEQYF. V and J are TRBV3-1 and TRBJ2-7, with 8 positions matching TRBD2. V was clipped by 4 bases and J by 5 bases; unmatched bases: 7. The germline V gene encodes CDR1 LGHDT and CDR2 YNNKEL (reference sequence). CDR3 length: 14 residues.

This clonotype came up a few times. The chain combines TRBV6-2 or TRBV6-3 with TRBJ2-7; the match to TRBD2 covers 8 bases. CDR3 length equals 17 residues. V lost 5 bases and J lost 3; bases outside the gene matches: 15. The germline V gene has CDR1 MNHEY and CDR2 SVGEGT. CDR3: CASSDVPGLGVDYEQYF. DNA for the CDR3: TGTGCCAGCAGTGACGTTCCGGGACTAGGGGTGGACTACGAGCAGTACTTC.

The chain joins TRBV24-1 to TRBJ2-5; 10 positions match TRBD2. Germline values: CDR1 KGHDR, CDR2 SFDVKD. V lost 4 bases, J lost 2 bases, and 6 bases stayed unmatched. The CDR3 sequence is 16 residues long. DNA for the CDR3: TGTGCCACCAGTGACGCAGGGACTAGCGAACAAGAGACCCAGTACTTC. It translates to CATSDAGTSEQETQYF.

The chain uses TRBV4-1 and TRBJ1-6, with D possibly matching TRBD1 (5 bases). Germline-derived CDR1 and CDR2 are MGHRA and YSYEKL. The CDR3 runs to 14 residues. Trimming removed 2 bases from V and 6 bases from J, with 8 bases in between. The CDR3 DNA follows: TGCGCCAGCAGCCAACCGGACACTAATTCACCCCTCCACTTT. It encodes CASSQPDTNSPLHF.

This clonotype was counted a few times. J is TRBJ2-2 and V is TRBV7-2; TRBD1 or TRBD2 may be the D gene (5 bases each). The CDR3 runs to 14 residues. Trimming left V 4 bases short and J 2 bases short, with 8 bases between. In germline, CDR1 is SGHTA, CDR2 FQGNSA. This CDR3 is CASSSGTNTGELFF. The CDR3 region has the DNA TGTGCCAGCAGCTCCGGGACCAACACCGGGGAGCTGTTTTTT.

The chain joins TRBV6-6 to TRBJ2-3, with TRBD1 matching 8 bases. The CDR3 is 13 residues long. V lost 10 bases and J lost 2; bases outside the gene matches: 5. CDR1 and CDR2 (germline): MNHNY, SVGAGI (reference sequence). CDR3 coding DNA: TGTGCCAACGCAGGGGGCTACACAGATACGCAGTATTTT. Translated, it gives CANAGGYTDTQYF.

J is TRBJ2-2 and V is TRBV4-1; perhaps TRBD1 as D (6 bases). V was shortened by 0 bases and J by 5 bases, with 19 bases between the two germline ends. The CDR3 is 18 residues long. The germline V gene has CDR1 MGHRA and CDR2 YSYEKL. Here the CDR3 reads CASSQDPAGAPGTGELFF. The CDR3 bases are TGCGCCAGCAGCCAAGATCCGGCAGGGGCGCCAGGGACCGGGGAGCTGTTTTTT.

This clonotype was recorded once. This chain joins TRBV6-5 and TRBJ2-7; D remains ambiguous. Trimming removed 0 bases at V and 3 bases at J, with 15 bases between. The germline gives CDR1 MNHEY, CDR2 SVGAGI. CDR3 length: 16 residues. The CDR3 spells CASSYSIFASVYEQYF. The CDR3 nucleotides read TGTGCCAGCAGTTACTCGATTTTCGCGTCGGTCTACGAGCAGTACTTC.

Regarding this clonotype: One end of the junction is discordant with germline, which a read error may explain. This chain links TRBV7-7 with TRBJ2-3, with 15 bases identical to TRBD2. Germline-derived CDR1 and CDR2 are SSHAT and FNYEAQ (reference sequence). The CDR3 loop spans 17 amino acids. Here the CDR3 reads CASSLTGLAGGTDTQYF. CDR3 sequence (DNA): TGTGCTAGCAGCTTGACCGGACTAGCGGGAGGGACAGATACGCAGTATTTT.

This clonotype was seen at least ten times. The V and J genes are TRBV7-2 and TRBJ2-7, with 8 bases identical to TRBD1. V dropped 3 bases and J dropped 1; count of bases not matched to a gene: 5. The CDR3 totals 15 residues. Germline V lookup: CDR1 SGHTA, CDR2 FQGNSA. The DNA for the CDR3 is TGTGCCAGCAGCTTGGACAGGGCGGTTTCCTACGAGCAGTACTTC. It codes for CASSLDRAVSYEQYF.

V usage is TRBV6-1 and J usage is TRBJ1-4, with TRBD1 as a possible D gene (5 bases). Trimming took off 5 bases at V and 0 bases at J, with 10 bases between the two ends. The V gene's germline CDR1 is MNHNS and CDR2 SASEGT. This CDR3 is built from 15 residues. This CDR3 is CASSPPGATNEKLFF. In DNA form, the CDR3 reads TGTGCCAGCAGTCCCCCGGGGGCAACTAATGAAAAACTGTTTTTT.

This clonotype was seen more than once but under ten times. The chain recombines TRBV5-1 with TRBJ2-3; a possible D gene is TRBD2 (7 bases). In germline, CDR1 is SGHRS, CDR2 YFSETQ. The V gene lost 5 bases and the J gene lost 6 bases, with 16 bases spanning the gap. This CDR3 has 14 residues. In nucleotides, the CDR3 is TGCGCCAGCAGTGGGGGCGGGAGTTTGGATACGCAGTATTTT. Translated, it gives CASSGGGSLDTQYF.

This clonotype was seen a few times. The chain combines TRBV21-1 with TRBJ2-5; the table calls TRBD2, which could not be checked here. TRBV21-1 is a pseudogene. The CDR3 runs 18 residues. This CDR3 is CASSKMKWASSSQETQYF. The CDR3 coding sequence is TGTGCCAGCAGCAAAATGAAGTGGGCTAGCTCCTCCCAAGAGACCCAGTACTTC.

The V call is TRBV29-1, the J call TRBJ1-2; D remains ambiguous. CDR1 is SQVTM and CDR2 is ANQGSEA in the germline V gene. The CDR3 is 13 amino acids. V lost 2 bases, J lost 0 bases, and 7 bases lay in between. This CDR3 reads CSVEKGSNYGYTF. In DNA, the CDR3 is TGCAGCGTTGAAAAAGGGTCTAACTATGGCTACACCTTC.